A selection of T cell receptor beta chains follows, all from one sample in a study of T cells in Graves' hyperthyroidism and ophthalmopathy. TCRdb used MiXCR to reprocess the multiplex PCR reads, holding one entry per CDR3 protein. The sample shows a few hundred thousand distinct CDR3 sequences, about half of them seen only once. Sample: peripheral blood or thyroid tissue (not recorded which). These receptor sequences come from an adult woman with Graves' disease, either hyperthyroidism or ophthalmopathy (not recorded which). CDR3s include the opening cysteine and the closing phenylalanine or tryptophan. The D gene is left open where the match is weak. The listing skips clone size in some rows; elsewhere it reads once, few, many or a size class.

TRBJ1-1 - TRBV30 - CAWREGVGDTEAFF TGTGCCTGGAGAGAGGGTGTTGGGGACACTGAAGCTTTCTTT
TRBJ1-4 few TRBV7-3 - CASSSTRDNEKLFF TGTGCCAGCAGCTCCACGAGGGACAATGAAAAACTGTTTTTT
TRBJ2-2 - TRBV12-3/TRBV12-4 - CASSDWGARTGELFF TGTGCCAGCAGTGATTGGGGGGCACGGACCGGGGAGCTGTTTTTT
TRBJ1-1 - TRBV5-1 TRBD1 CASSRGQGAINTEAFF TGCGCCAGCAGCCGGGGACAGGGGGCAATCAACACTGAAGCTTTCTTT
TRBJ2-5 many TRBV4-1 - CASSQATQETQYF TGCGCCAGCAGCCAAGCGACCCAAGAGACCCAGTACTTC
TRBJ2-5 - TRBV6-5 - CASSYTRAARVTQYF TGTGCCAGCAGTTACACCCGTGCGGCCCGAGTGACCCAGTACTTC
TRBJ1-2 - TRBV6-5 - CASRYKGFLHGYTF TGTGCCAGCAGGTACAAAGGGTTTTTACATGGCTACACCTTC
TRBJ1-3 - TRBV24-1 - CATSDFYGGVKIHSGNTIYF TGTGCCACCAGTGATTTTTACGGCGGGGTGAAGATCCACTCTGGAAACACCATATATTTT
TRBJ2-3 few TRBV20-1 - CSAIRVKESTDTQYF TGCAGTGCAATCCGGGTCAAGGAATCCACAGATACGCAGTATTTT
TRBJ2-5 - TRBV15 TRBD2 CATRLAGGPRQETQYF TGTGCCACCAGACTAGCGGGAGGCCCTCGACAAGAGACCCAGTACTTC
TRBJ1-1 many TRBV28 TRBD1 CASSLGTGDEAFF TGTGCCAGCAGTTTGGGGACAGGTGATGAAGCTTTCTTT
TRBJ2-7 many TRBV5-1 - CANYLQRVGYEQYF TGCGCCAACTATTTACAGCGGGTGGGCTACGAGCAGTACTTC
TRBJ1-2 - TRBV5-1 - CASTPWGYEQGNGYTF TGCGCCAGCACCCCTTGGGGCTACGAACAGGGTAATGGCTACACCTTC
TRBJ1-1 - TRBV10-3 - CAISGRDTEAFF TGTGCCATCAGTGGCAGGGACACTGAAGCTTTCTTT
TRBJ2-4 - TRBV2 TRBD1 CASSEGTGMDIQYF TGTGCCAGCAGTGAAGGGACAGGGATGGACATTCAGTACTTC
TRBJ2-7 - TRBV12-3/TRBV12-4 - CASSLSGTDYEQYF TGTGCCAGCAGTTTATCCGGGACGGACTACGAGCAGTACTTC
TRBJ2-5 - TRBV10-3 TRBD2 CAISAIGTSGSQETQYF TGTGCCATCAGTGCAATCGGGACTAGCGGGAGCCAAGAGACCCAGTACTTC
TRBJ1-2 many TRBV6-5 TRBD1 CASSYQTGTGHYGYTF TGTGCCAGCAGTTACCAAACCGGGACAGGACACTATGGCTACACCTTC
TRBJ2-3 few TRBV5-1 - CASSLDWGRDTQYF TGCGCCAGCAGCTTGGACTGGGGGAGAGATACGCAGTATTTT
TRBJ2-5 many TRBV28 - CASTKLGLRQETQYF TGTGCCAGCACTAAACTAGGTTTGCGGCAAGAGACCCAGTACTTC
TRBJ1-1 - TRBV5-1 - CASSPPQGGTEAFF TGCGCCAGCAGCCCGCCACAAGGGGGGACTGAAGCTTTCTTT
TRBJ2-5 - TRBV7-9 - CASSLVSGTQETQYF TGTGCCAGCAGCTTAGTATCCGGGACACAAGAGACCCAGTACTTC
TRBJ2-2 many TRBV6-1 TRBD1 CASSATGLVTGELFF TGTGCCAGCAGTGCGACAGGGTTGGTCACCGGGGAGCTGTTTTTT
TRBJ2-2 - TRBV7-6 - CASSLARGSGELFF TGTGCCAGCAGCTTAGCGCGGGGATCCGGGGAGCTGTTTTTT
TRBJ1-6 - TRBV7-9 - CASSPLGRGLNSPLHF TGTGCCAGCAGCCCCTTGGGTCGGGGCTTAAATTCACCCCTCCACTTT
TRBJ1-1 - TRBV12-3/TRBV12-4 - CASSLERWGKAFF TGTGCCAGCAGTTTAGAGAGGTGGGGGAAGGCTTTCTTT
TRBJ2-6 many TRBV20-1 - CSARHSSSGANVLTF TGCAGTGCTAGGCACTCGAGCTCTGGGGCCAACGTCCTGACTTTC
TRBJ2-7 - TRBV4-3 - CASRQQISYEQYF TGCGCCAGCCGACAACAGATTTCCTACGAGCAGTACTTC
TRBJ1-5 few TRBV19 - CTSSMRLNQPQHF TGTACCAGTAGTATGAGGCTGAATCAGCCCCAGCATTTT
TRBJ2-7 few TRBV4-1 TRBD2 CTSSPRRELPGEQYF TGCACCAGCAGCCCCCGGCGGGAGCTTCCCGGCGAGCAGTACTTC
TRBJ2-5 - TRBV9 - CASSVSGGETQYF TGTGCCAGCAGCGTTTCCGGGGGAGAGACCCAGTACTTC
TRBJ1-6 - TRBV18 - CASSPTLGRPLHF TGTGCCAGCTCACCAACCCTGGGGCGACCCCTCCACTTT
TRBJ2-2 - TRBV5-1 TRBD1 CASRLQGANTGELSW TGCGCCAGCAGACTACAGGGGGCGAACACCGGGGAGCTGTCTTGG
TRBJ2-7 many TRBV29-1 - CSVENRLWGLGQYF TGCAGCGTCGAAAATCGGTTGTGGGGGCTGGGGCAGTATTTC
TRBJ1-6 once TRBV7-9 - CASSLDGTFLTFLNSPLHF TGTGCCAGCAGCTTAGATGGGACCTTCCTCACCTTCCTCAATTCACCCCTCCACTTT
TRBJ1-1 many TRBV28 - CASSPIFPTEAFF TGTGCCAGCAGCCCCATTTTTCCCACTGAAGCTTTCTTT
TRBJ2-5 once TRBV7-2 - CASSFTPSGETQYF TGTGCCAGCAGCTTTACGCCGTCCGGGGAGACCCAGTACTTC
TRBJ1-6 many TRBV20-1 - CSARVGGASNSPLHF TGCAGTGCTAGAGTCGGGGGCGCATCTAATTCACCCCTCCACTTT
TRBJ1-1 many TRBV9 - CASSVVRRRKTEAFF TGTGCCAGCAGCGTAGTCCGACGGAGGAAGACTGAAGCTTTCTTT
TRBJ1-1 few TRBV10-2 - CASRGRENTEAFF TGCGCCAGCAGGGGACGGGAGAACACTGAAGCTTTCTTT
TRBJ1-1 once TRBV7-9 - CPSSPSGANTEAFF TGTCCCAGCAGTCCCAGCGGAGCGAACACTGAAGCTTTCTTT
TRBJ2-2 - TRBV2 - CASKRDIYTGELFF TGTGCCAGCAAGCGTGATATCTACACCGGGGAGCTGTTTTTT